The next 13 T cell receptor beta chains were all read from a single sample in a study of T-cell memory formation after mild COVID-19. Using its own MiXCR run on the 5' RACE reads, TCRdb lists one record per CDR3 protein. The sample holds about 150,000 distinct CDR3 sequences, roughly 13% seen once. The sample comprised PBMCs or a T cell subset sorted from them (not recorded which). All receptors come from a young man who had mild COVID-19 (a few samples of this study predate the infection). Cell type and time point are not known.

Many counts were recorded for this clonotype. This sequence joins TRBV6-2 or TRBV6-3 and TRBJ2-7; tentatively, D is TRBD1 or TRBD2 (5 bases each). Trimming stripped 8 bases from V and 0 bases from J, with 14 bases between. CDR1 is MNHEY, CDR2 SVGEGT, per germline. The CDR3 is 14 residues long. DNA for the CDR3: TGTGCCAGCGGTCCTGTGGGGACCTCCTACGAGCAGTACTTC. Protein: CASGPVGTSYEQYF.

This clonotype was detected a few times. The J gene is TRBJ2-5, the V gene TRBV12-3 or TRBV12-4, with 9 bases lining up with TRBD2. Germline trimming cut 6 bases from V and 4 bases from J; bases unmatched to any gene: 6. The CDR3 sequence is 14 residues long. The CDR3 sequence: CASSSRTSVETQYF. The CDR3 DNA is TGTGCCAGCAGCTCGAGGACTAGCGTAGAGACCCAGTACTTC.

Worth noting for this clonotype: A read error may produce the germline difference seen at one junction end. The chain recombines TRBV19 with TRBJ2-5, with D possibly TRBD2 on 6 matching bases. Germline values: CDR1 LNHDA, CDR2 SQIVND (reference sequence). This CDR3 is built from 14 residues. Written as DNA, the CDR3 is TGTGCCACCGATGGGGCCGGGGGTCAAGGGACCCAGTACTTC. It yields the protein CATDGAGGQGTQYF.

As for this clonotype: The junction departs from germline at one end; a sequencing error may be responsible. The chain has TRBV6-1 and TRBJ2-4; a weak D match, TRBD2 (5 bases). The CDR3 is 13 amino acids. Germline assignment: CDR1 MNHNS and CDR2 SASEGT. The CDR3 protein is CASSETGLSGMHF. The CDR3 coding sequence is TGTGCCAGCAGTGAAACCGGACTCTCGGGGATGCACTTC.

This chain joins TRBV18 and TRBJ2-3; the D is unclear. Between the trimmed V and J ends, which lost 6 bases and 6 bases, there was a span of 16 bases. This CDR3 comprises 14 residues. Germline loops: CDR1 KGHSH, CDR2 LQKENI. Here the CDR3 DNA reads TGTGCCAGCTCGGTGTCCGGGCCGATGGATACGCAGTATTTT. It specifies CASSVSGPMDTQYF.

The chain employs TRBV28 and TRBJ1-1; D gene unclear. Germline assignment: CDR1 MDHEN and CDR2 SYDVKM. The CDR3 length is 15 residues. The V gene lost 3 bases and the J gene lost 0 bases, with 11 bases spanning the gap. The CDR3 bases are TGTGCCAGCAGTTTCCCCGGGGTAATGAACACTGAAGCTTTCTTT. Its translation: CASSFPGVMNTEAFF.

This clonotype was observed a handful of times. The gene calls are TRBV11-2 and TRBJ2-1; the match to TRBD2 covers 11 bases. Per the germline V gene, CDR1 is SGHAT and CDR2 is FQNNGV. V gave up 6 bases and J gave up 9 bases; unmatched junction bases: 19. The CDR3 runs 18 residues. Here the CDR3 DNA reads TGTGCCAGCAGTTCGAGGGGCGGACTAGCGGGTTTAAGTGGTGAGCAGTTCTTC. Protein sequence: CASSSRGGLAGLSGEQFF.

This clonotype was counted ten times or more. The chain uses TRBV12-3 or TRBV12-4 and TRBJ2-1; 8 bases are a match to TRBD2. The CDR3 is 13 residues long. V dropped 5 bases and J dropped 10; count of bases not matched to a gene: 7. The DNA for the CDR3 is TGTGCCAGCAGTCTTTTCGGGGGGGCGGAGCAGTTCTTC. It specifies CASSLFGGAEQFF.

This clonotype has more than one count but fewer than ten. The chain links TRBV30 to TRBJ1-3, with a tentative D call TRBD1 (5 bases). From germline, CDR1 is GTSNPN and CDR2 SVGIG (reference sequence). Trimming shortened V by 0 bases and J by 2 bases, and 8 bases separated the two germline ends. CDR3 length: 14 amino acids. The CDR3 region is CAWSVPGTGNTIYF. CDR3 sequence (DNA): TGTGCCTGGAGTGTACCAGGGACTGGAAACACCATATATTTT.

CDR3 bases: TGTGCCAGCAGCGACGCGACGGCTAACTATGGCTACACCTTC. Its protein product is CASSDATANYGYTF. The chain joins TRBV14 to TRBJ1-2; unclear D gene. Germline V CDR1 and CDR2: SGHDN, FVKESK. This CDR3 contains 14 residues. V lost 5 bases to trimming and J lost 0 bases, with 10 bases between them. The full variable domain, rest sourced from reference TRBV14 and TRBJ1-2, is EAGVTQFPSHSVIEKGQTVTLRCDPISGHDNLYWYRRVMGKEIKFLLHFVKESKQDESGMPNNRFLAERTGGTYSTLKVQPAELEDSGVYFCASSDATANYGYTFGSGTRLTVV.

The chain joins TRBV7-2 to TRBJ1-5; 7 nucleotides match TRBD1. The CDR3 covers 13 residues. Germline CDR1 is SGHTA and CDR2 is FQGNSA. V lost 5 bases and J lost 5; bases outside the gene matches: 3. CDR3 nucleotide sequence: TGTGCCAGCAGCATTCAGGGGGATCAGCCCCAGCATTTT. Translating it yields CASSIQGDQPQHF.

J is TRBJ2-1 and V is TRBV20-1; the match to TRBD2 covers 12 bases. Germline V lookup: CDR1 DFQATT, CDR2 SNEGSKA (reference sequence). V dropped 4 bases and J dropped 6; count of bases not matched to a gene: 4. The CDR3 consists of 14 residues. This chain's CDR3 is CSATLAGGINEQFF. CDR3 DNA sequence: TGCAGTGCTACCCTAGCGGGGGGGATCAATGAGCAGTTCTTC.

The J gene is TRBJ2-5, the V gene TRBV7-3; D might be TRBD2 (6 bases). The CDR3 length is 15 residues. CDR1 and CDR2 (germline): SGHTA, FQGTGA. The V end lost 5 bases, the J end lost 1 base, and 14 bases lay between the germline ends. CDR3 sequence reads: CASSPTAGLQETQYF. CDR3 nucleotide sequence: TGTGCCAGCAGCCCCACCGCGGGACTCCAAGAGACCCAGTACTTC. The entire variable domain, with the rest obtained from reference TRBV7-3 and TRBJ2-5, is as follows: GAGVSQTPSNKVTEKGKYVELRCDPISGHTALYWYRQSLGQGPEFLIYFQGTGAADDSGLPNDRFFAVRPEGSVSTLKIQRTERGDSAVYLCASSPTAGLQETQYFGPGTRLLVL.